Reported below is one TCR beta chain. This clonotype came up many times. Its antigen remains undetermined. Nothing much larger sits one base from this clone, and base qualities are not available. This sample was included in a study of human T cells and chemical hapten exposure (dated by TCRdb to about 2021). For the wider study: For sensitization, 2% DPC in acetone was applied to a 2 cm by 2 cm area of upper inner arm skin. Patients additionally received weekly therapeutic DPC doses to the scalp throughout the approximately 22-week study period. Patch testing was done on the upper back using Finn chambers containing 0.01% DPC, and results were scored after 6 days according to International Contact Dermatitis Research Group standards. The mostly female patient cohort included alopecia areata with under or over 50% scalp involvement, alopecia totalis and alopecia universalis. The libraries were sequenced as a pool, and the TCR yield per sample differed mostly because of small variations in library volumes within the pool. The study tracked peripheral blood TCR repertoire changes in vivo during primary and secondary sensitization to the hapten diphenylcyclopropenone (DPC) in alopecia patients. Blood was sampled from patients pre-sensitization (week 0) and at 2, 6 and about 24 weeks after DPC sensitization. For TCR sequencing, blood came from over 25 alopecia patients at anywhere from one to four time points (pre-sensitization, 2, 6 and 24 weeks). Study-wide findings and limitations: Significantly more large CDR3 similarity clusters were formed by expanded TCRs than by pre-sensitization or healthy control sets, consistent with antigen-driven responses. After repeated subsampling, changes were observed in the strength of the expansion versus patch-test correlation and in the threshold at which the correlation became significant. Alopecia, a presumed autoimmune disease, was present in all patients, so the immune response of the patients might differ from that of healthy individuals. Patch test score was positively correlated with the number of PT1 expanded TCRs, with significance at thresholds 8, 16 and 32 but not at 4. The number of TCRs above 1 in 1000 frequency did not change with DPC sensitization; there was no evidence of global repertoire structure alterations.

A distance of 18 bases separates the germline ends of V and J, which lose 0 bases and 4 bases respectively. CDR1 MNHEY and CDR2 SVGEGT are derived from the germline V gene. The CDR3 starts with the cysteine, ends with the phenylalanine, and has 17 residues. Only the CDR3 part of the read is kept: 51 bases, read in frame from the first base. In light of the paper, this sample's time point label describes: patch test 1, 2 weeks after DPC sensitization. The treatment or condition label here, explained by the study, means: therapeutic diphenylcyclopropenone sensitization with weekly scalp DPC. At every patch-test visit, the blood draw took place before the patch test was put on. Patients were considered eligible if aged 18 to 70, diagnosed with alopecia and deemed suitable for DPC therapy, and patients were excluded if pregnant. Unfractionated whole blood was collected in Tempus Blood RNA tubes, and total RNA was extracted from that blood.

Libraries came from RACE. TCRdb shows the sequencer as NextSeq 500. During library preparation, unique molecular identifiers were attached to individual cDNA molecules so that TCRs could be counted in a quantitative, reproducible way. Each blood RNA sample was used to sequence both TCR alpha and TCR beta chains. The paper's processing steps were these. Samples had a median of 95,638 TCRs, with a range from roughly 20,000 to 700,000. V, J and CDR3 annotation of the TCR reads was performed with the Decombinator software suite. To make PS versus PT1 abundance plots, every sample was subsampled to the same number of TCRs (28,000). TCRs were defined as expanded if absent before sensitization and observed at least eight times at the 2-week time point. The public reads were reanalyzed by TCRdb: fastp trimming at Q25, MiXCR alignment, in-frame beta chains only. All rows with the same CDR3 protein become a single entry with the most common DNA and genes. These V and J calls originate from TCRdb's pipeline instead of the authors' own analysis. The table for this sample lists about 120,000 distinct CDR3 sequences; around 10% of them were counted only once. In total, the top ten clones hold roughly 1.3% of the sample.

Recombination linked TRBV6-2 or TRBV6-3 to TRBJ1-1; the D gene is unclear. The clonotype originates from a woman aged 50 to 60 with alopecia areata. Some clones in this sample may be carry-over from other donors' samples. Sequenced material: whole blood, taken in connection with sensitization to the hapten diphenylcyclopropenone (DPC). The CDR3 has the sequence CASSYSKSRPAGTEAFF. The DNA reads TGTGCCAGCAGTTACTCGAAATCAAGACCCGCAGGCACTGAAGCTTTCTTT.